These 19 T cell receptor beta chains were sequenced from one sample in a study of regulatory T cells in long-lasting Graves disease. Arm-PCR with iRepertoire HTBI primers amplified the CDR3 regions for these TCR beta libraries. MiXCR, run by TCRdb on the multiplex PCR reads, gives a single entry per CDR3 protein. The table lists around 400,000 distinct CDR3 sequences, approximately 16% of them singletons. Noted time point: newly diagnosed GD, antithyroid drugs for less than 3 months. Generation of the TCR library employed RNA extracted from PBMCs. The data also belong to a second study, concerning T cells in Graves' hyperthyroidism and ophthalmopathy.

Sequences were derived from peripheral blood mononuclear cells (PBMCs), sampled at new diagnosis, from a patient treated with antithyroid drugs. The receptors were gathered from a woman between 35 and 50 years old with Graves disease.

Ten or more counts support this clonotype. The chain uses TRBV7-2 and TRBJ1-1, with D possibly TRBD1 on 6 matching bases. This CDR3 has 14 residues. Between the trimmed V and J ends, which lost 5 bases and 5 bases, there was a span of 15 bases. CDR1 SGHTA and CDR2 FQGNSA come from the germline V gene. The chain's CDR3 is CASSHWTVTTEAFF. CDR3 in DNA: TGTGCCAGCAGCCACTGGACAGTTACAACTGAAGCTTTCTTT.

The sample holds many counts of this clonotype. The V gene is TRBV11-3, the J gene TRBJ2-1; 9 bases fit TRBD2. The germline V gene has CDR1 SGHNT and CDR2 YENEEA. This CDR3 is 16 amino acids long. V dropped 4 bases and J dropped 3; count of bases not matched to a gene: 7. The CDR3 bases are TGTGCCAGCAGCTCCGAGCGGGAGGCACACTACAATGAGCAGTTCTTC. Translated: CASSSEREAHYNEQFF.

The table lists this clonotype with many counts. The rearrangement joins TRBV24-1 to TRBJ2-1, with TRBD1 identical over 11 bases. Germline V CDR1 and CDR2: KGHDR, SFDVKD. The V segment lost 4 bases and the J segment 9 bases; nucleotides outside the gene matches: 10. The length of the CDR3 is 16 residues. CDR3 in DNA: TGTGCCACCAGTGAACCGGGACAGGGGGTTTTGTGTGAGCAGTTCTTC. This translates into CATSEPGQGVLCEQFF.

This clonotype has ten or more counts. The genes are TRBV12-3 or TRBV12-4 and TRBJ2-7, with 8 positions matching TRBD2. CDR3 length: 14 residues. The V gene end was trimmed by 5 bases and the J gene end by 5 bases; junction bases not matched to a gene: 8. The chain's CDR3 is CASSLGLVGHEQYF. The CDR3 coding sequence is TGTGCCAGCAGTCTGGGACTAGTTGGACACGAGCAGTACTTC.

This clonotype was seen many times. The chain uses TRBV19 and TRBJ2-1; the D call may be TRBD1 or TRBD2 (5 bases each). Germline assignment: CDR1 LNHDA and CDR2 SQIVND (reference sequence). V lost 3 bases and J lost 2, with 11 bases in between. This CDR3 has 15 residues. The CDR3 DNA reads as TGTGCCAGTAGTATTGGGACCTGGGCCTACAATGAGCAGTTCTTC. It is translated as CASSIGTWAYNEQFF.

This clonotype came up many times. This chain uses TRBV20-1 with TRBJ1-1; no clear D. V was cut by 0 bases and J by 3 bases, with 11 bases left in between. This CDR3 is built from 14 residues. The germline V gene has CDR1 DFQATT and CDR2 SNEGSKA (reference sequence). CDR3 amino acids: CSARDLAAHTEAFF. In nucleotides, the CDR3 is TGCAGTGCTAGAGATTTGGCGGCGCACACTGAAGCTTTCTTT.

This clonotype was seen many times. This sequence joins TRBV13 and TRBJ2-3, with a possible D match to TRBD2 (5 bases). This CDR3 is 16 amino acids long. Germline V CDR1 and CDR2: PRHDT, FYEKMQ (reference sequence). Trimming left V 2 bases short and J 5 bases short, with 17 bases between. The DNA for the CDR3 is TGTGCCAGCAGCTTAAAGGGTGGGAGCACGTTAGATACGCAGTATTTT. It translates to CASSLKGGSTLDTQYF.

This clonotype was recorded many times. The rearrangement links TRBV3-1 to TRBJ2-5; 14 bases match TRBD2. The V and J ends lost 4 bases and 4 bases, in that order; junction bases with no gene match: 8. The CDR3 is made up of 17 amino acids. Germline CDR1 and CDR2: LGHDT and YNNKEL (reference sequence). CDR3 sequence (DNA): TGTGCCAGCAGCCGAATCGGACTAGCGGGAGGTGGAGAGACCCAGTACTTC. Amino acid sequence: CASSRIGLAGGGETQYF.

In this sample, this clonotype turned up many times. The chain joins TRBV5-1 to TRBJ2-3; no definite D call. The CDR3 length is 13 residues. Germline lookup yields CDR1 SGHRS and CDR2 YFSETQ. The V end lost 3 bases, the J end lost 6 bases, and 11 bases lay between the germline ends. Here the CDR3 DNA reads TGCGCCAGCAGCTCAGAGATCGGGGATACGCAGTATTTT. Protein product: CASSSEIGDTQYF.

This clonotype has at least ten counts. The rearrangement links TRBV6-2 or TRBV6-3 to TRBJ2-2; tentatively, D is TRBD2 (6 bases). CDR1 is MNHEY, CDR2 SVGEGT, per germline. CDR3 size: 15 residues. Trimming left V 7 bases short and J 5 bases short, with 17 bases between. CDR3 nucleotides: TGTGCCAGCATGAGCGGGTACGCTGAGACCGGGGAGCTGTTTTTT. This encodes CASMSGYAETGELFF.

This clonotype showed up many times. V is TRBV27 and J is TRBJ2-6; the D gene is possibly TRBD1 (6 bases). This CDR3 spans 16 amino acids. Trimming stripped 4 bases from V and 0 bases from J, with 10 bases between. CDR1 and CDR2 (germline): MNHEY, SMNVEV (reference sequence). Here the CDR3 DNA reads TGTGCCAGCAGTTCCGGACAGACCTCTGGGGCCAACGTCCTGACTTTC. Residues: CASSSGQTSGANVLTF.

Remarks on this clonotype: A far larger clone is one nucleotide away, so this likely arose from a read error. The rearrangement joins TRBV28 to TRBJ2-7; 8 nucleotides agree with TRBD1. The V and J ends lost 4 bases and 2 bases, in that order; junction bases with no gene match: 13. This CDR3 comprises 17 residues. Germline V gene data show CDR1 as MDHEN and CDR2 as SYDVKM. The CDR3 DNA reads TGTGCCAGCAGTTGGGGGTCGAGACAGGGGAACCCCTACGAGCAGTACTTC. Translation: CASSWGSRQGNPYEQYF.

This clonotype was seen ten or more times. The J gene is TRBJ2-1, the V gene TRBV28; weak D call: TRBD2 (6 bases). Trimming removed 3 bases at V and 5 bases at J, with 11 bases between. This CDR3 has 14 amino acids. The germline gives CDR1 MDHEN, CDR2 SYDVKM. CDR3 protein: CASSFRGNNNEQFF. The DNA of the CDR3 is TGTGCCAGCAGTTTTCGGGGGAATAACAATGAGCAGTTCTTC.

This clonotype has just a few counts. This CDR3 reads CASSRQGAGTEAFF. The CDR3 region has the DNA TGTGCCAGCAGTCGACAGGGGGCTGGCACTGAAGCTTTCTTT. This chain links TRBV6-2 or TRBV6-3 with TRBJ1-1; 10 nucleotides align to TRBD1. The CDR3 extends over 14 amino acids. CDR1 and CDR2 (germline): MNHEY, SVGEGT. V gave up 5 bases and J gave up 4 bases; unmatched junction bases: 4.

In its sample, this clonotype was seen many times. This chain links TRBV11-3 with TRBJ2-7; possible D gene TRBD2, 6 bases. CDR1 and CDR2 (germline): SGHNT, YENEEA. Trimming stripped 1 base from V and 2 bases from J, with 12 bases between. The CDR3 consists of 15 residues. In DNA, the CDR3 is TGTGCCAGCAGCTTAGGGAATAGCGGCGCCTACGAGCAGTACTTC. Protein product: CASSLGNSGAYEQYF. Looking up the rest from reference TRBV11-3 and TRBJ2-7 gives the full variable domain: EAGVVQSPRYKIIEKKQPVAFWCNPISGHNTLYWYLQNLGQGPELLIRYENEEAVDDSQLPKDRFSAERLKGVDSTLKIQPAELGDSAVYLCASSLGNSGAYEQYFGPGTRLTVT.

The chain is built from TRBV28 and TRBJ2-7, with TRBD2 matching 13 bases. The CDR3 is 16 amino acids. The germline CDR1 and CDR2 sequences are MDHEN and SYDVKM. With V trimmed by 5 bases and J by 3 bases, 7 bases remained unmatched. The CDR3 reads CASSPTTSGRYYEQYF. The CDR3 region has the DNA TGTGCCAGCAGTCCGACGACTAGCGGGAGGTACTACGAGCAGTACTTC.

V gene TRBV7-2 combines with J gene TRBJ2-7; D is possibly TRBD1 or TRBD2 (6 bases each). Germline CDR1 SGHTA, CDR2 FQGNSA. CDR3 length equals 16 residues. V was pared by 2 bases and J by 1 base, with 15 bases between. The DNA of the CDR3 is TGTGCCAGCAGCTTACTACAGGGACTGCCTTCCTACGAGCAGTACTTC. Its translation: CASSLLQGLPSYEQYF.

The sample holds many counts of this clonotype. V usage is TRBV12-3 or TRBV12-4 and J usage is TRBJ2-7; TRBD1 agrees at 7 bases. The CDR3 extends over 15 amino acids. V trimming: 6 bases; J trimming: 2 bases; junction bases outside the gene matches: 10. The CDR3 coding sequence is TGTGCCAGCAGCCTTACTACGACAGGGCCCTACGAGCAGTACTTC. It yields the protein CASSLTTTGPYEQYF.

The V and J genes are TRBV15 and TRBJ2-7; D possibly corresponds to TRBD1 (6 bases). This CDR3 spans 14 amino acids. V was pared by 4 bases and J by 2 bases, with 12 bases between. Germline CDR1 LNHNV, CDR2 YYDKDF (reference sequence). The chain's CDR3 is CATSIGQIPYEQYF. CDR3 DNA: TGTGCCACCAGCATAGGACAGATACCCTACGAGCAGTACTTC.